The clone carrying this TCR beta chain was seen at least ten times. Its antigen is currently unknown. Time point of the sample: newly diagnosed GD, antithyroid drugs for less than 3 months. PBMCs were the source of the RNA used for TCR sequencing. Clinicians diagnosed Graves' disease using American Thyroid Association guidelines. V was shortened by 7 bases and J by 6 bases, with 24 bases between the two germline ends. Germline CDR1 and CDR2: SGHNT and YYREEE (reference sequence). The CDR3 spans 16 residues. The data belong to a study of regulatory T cells in long-lasting Graves disease. Study at large: Less than 3 months of antithyroid drugs had been taken by newly diagnosed Graves' patients.

Study-wide results and caveats: Persistent patients shared more public clonotypes (roughly 3,000) than newly diagnosed patients (around 910). With persistent disease, TRBV28, TRBJ1-2 and TRBJ2-5 were the favored segments.

Sequencing libraries for TCR beta were prepared with iRepertoire HTBI primers and Arm-PCR of CDR3 regions. Using its own MiXCR run on the multiplex PCR reads, TCRdb lists one record per CDR3 protein. The table includes about 320,000 distinct CDR3 sequences, 15% to 20% detected once. The rearrangement links TRBV5-4 to TRBJ2-3; D possibly corresponds to TRBD2 (5 bases). This TCR derives from a female donor with Graves disease. The sequencing here drew on peripheral blood mononuclear cells (PBMCs), taken at new diagnosis, from a patient treated with antithyroid drugs. The CDR3 sequence is CASHPEGSTPGDTQYF. CDR3 bases: TGTGCCAGCCATCCCGAGGGCTCTACCCCGGGGGATACGCAGTATTTT.